The clone carrying this TCR beta chain was seen ten or more times. MiXCR was run by TCRdb on the 5' RACE reads, yielding one entry per CDR3 protein. Here the sample spans 450,000 to 650,000 distinct CDR3 sequences, 7.5% to 10% being singletons. The sample originates from a study of identical twins. These records were also assigned to another study, of yellow fever vaccine responses in identical twins.

The specimen was PBMCs. This receptor was taken from a woman between 18 and 30 years old in good health.

The CDR3 sequence is CASSLDRAPDTQYF. The CDR3, as DNA: TGTGCCAGCAGCTTGGACAGGGCCCCAGATACGCAGTATTTT. The rearrangement uses TRBV7-8 and TRBJ2-3; TRBD1 aligns across 8 bases. This CDR3 contains 14 residues. Germline CDR1 reads SGHVS; CDR2 reads FQNEAQ. Trimming at V came to 3 bases and at J to 4 bases, leaving 3 bases not matched to a gene.